This T cell receptor (beta chain) was sequenced in a study of blood T cell repertoires in COVID-19. Overall study: The cDNA or gDNA used as material had been derived from T cells, B-cell-depleted T cells, or PBMCs.

The V and J ends lost 0 bases and 4 bases, in that order; junction bases with no gene match: 3. The CDR3 is 14 amino acids. Germline CDR1 and CDR2: SGHRS and YFSETQ. In the original processing: For nucleated cells, counts were estimated from reference gene primer amplification. Here immunoSEQ multiplex PCR was the method, and the copy in TCRdb shows in-frame clones only, minus some. That table furnishes V, J and clone size, whereas the DNA furnished D and trimming. This table holds more than 120,000 clones, 80% to 90% found once. The rearrangement links TRBV5-1 to TRBJ1-1; 7 bases are a match to TRBD1. The TCR sequence derives from a woman in her 50s with active or convalescent COVID-19. The sample taken for sequencing was peripheral blood. The CDR3 DNA sequence: TGCGCCAGCAGCTTGGAGCAGGGGGTCACTGAAGCTTTCTTT. The encoded protein is CASSLEQGVTEAFF.